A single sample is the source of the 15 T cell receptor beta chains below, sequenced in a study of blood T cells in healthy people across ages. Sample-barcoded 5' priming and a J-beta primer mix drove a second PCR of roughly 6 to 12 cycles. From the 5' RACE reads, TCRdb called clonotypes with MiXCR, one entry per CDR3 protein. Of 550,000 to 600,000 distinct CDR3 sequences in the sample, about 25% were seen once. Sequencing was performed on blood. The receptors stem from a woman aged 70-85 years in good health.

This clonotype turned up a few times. DNA for the CDR3: TGCGCCAGCAGCCAGTCGCGGGCAGGGGTTACTGAAGCTTTCTTT. The encoded protein is CASSQSRAGVTEAFF. This chain connects TRBV4-3 to TRBJ1-1; D may be TRBD1 (6 bases). V lost 3 bases, J lost 5 bases, and 16 bases lay in between. CDR3 size: 15 residues. The germline gives CDR1 LGHNA, CDR2 YSLEER.

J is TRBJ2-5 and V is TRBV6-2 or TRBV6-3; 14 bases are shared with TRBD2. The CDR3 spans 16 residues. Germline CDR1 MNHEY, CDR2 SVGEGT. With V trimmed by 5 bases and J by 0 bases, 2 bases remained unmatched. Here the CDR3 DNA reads TGTGCCAGCAGTGGACTAGCGGGGGGCTACCAAGAGACCCAGTACTTC. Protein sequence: CASSGLAGGYQETQYF.

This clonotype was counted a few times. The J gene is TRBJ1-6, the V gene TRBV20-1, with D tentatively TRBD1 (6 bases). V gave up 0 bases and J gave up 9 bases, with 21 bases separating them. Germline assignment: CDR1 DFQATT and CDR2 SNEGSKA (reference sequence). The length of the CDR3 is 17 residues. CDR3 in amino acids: CSARDGGRGGARSPLHF. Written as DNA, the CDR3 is TGCAGTGCTAGAGATGGGGGGCGAGGGGGGGCGCGTTCACCCCTCCACTTT.

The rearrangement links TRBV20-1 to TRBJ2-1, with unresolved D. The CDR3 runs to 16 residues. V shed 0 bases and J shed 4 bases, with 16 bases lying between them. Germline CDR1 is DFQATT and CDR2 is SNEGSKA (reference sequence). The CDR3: CSARDRRLGIYNEQFF. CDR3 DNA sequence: TGCAGTGCTAGAGATAGGCGTCTAGGAATTTACAATGAGCAGTTCTTC.

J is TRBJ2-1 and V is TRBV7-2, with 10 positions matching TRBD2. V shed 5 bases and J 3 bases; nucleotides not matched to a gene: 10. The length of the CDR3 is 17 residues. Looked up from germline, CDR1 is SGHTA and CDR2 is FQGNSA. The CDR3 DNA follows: TGTGCCAGCAGCCTCCATCAGCGGGGGGGCTTCTACAATGAGCAGTTCTTC. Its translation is CASSLHQRGGFYNEQFF.

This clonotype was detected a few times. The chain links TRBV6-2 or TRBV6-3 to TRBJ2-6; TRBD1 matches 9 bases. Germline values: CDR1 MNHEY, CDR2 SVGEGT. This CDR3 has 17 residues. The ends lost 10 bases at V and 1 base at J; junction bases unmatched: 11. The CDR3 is CATATGTGFSGANVLTF. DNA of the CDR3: TGTGCCACCGCGACCGGGACAGGGTTTTCTGGGGCCAACGTCCTGACTTTC.

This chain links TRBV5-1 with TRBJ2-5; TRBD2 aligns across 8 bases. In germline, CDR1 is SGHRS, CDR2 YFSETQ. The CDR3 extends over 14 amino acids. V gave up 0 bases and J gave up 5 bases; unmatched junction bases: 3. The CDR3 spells CASSLVVAGETQYF. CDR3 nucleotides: TGCGCCAGCAGCTTGGTGGTAGCGGGGGAGACCCAGTACTTC.

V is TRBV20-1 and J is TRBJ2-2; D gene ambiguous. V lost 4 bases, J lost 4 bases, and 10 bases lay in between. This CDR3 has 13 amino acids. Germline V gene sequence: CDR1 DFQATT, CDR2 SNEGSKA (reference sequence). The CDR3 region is CSAKPRSTGELFF. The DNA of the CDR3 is TGCAGTGCTAAACCTCGTAGCACCGGGGAGCTGTTTTTT.

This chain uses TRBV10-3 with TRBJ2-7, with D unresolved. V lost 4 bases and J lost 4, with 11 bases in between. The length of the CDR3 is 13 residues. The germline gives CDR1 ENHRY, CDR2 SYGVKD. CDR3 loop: CAISGATAYEQYF. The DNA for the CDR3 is TGTGCCATCAGTGGGGCGACTGCATACGAGCAGTACTTC.

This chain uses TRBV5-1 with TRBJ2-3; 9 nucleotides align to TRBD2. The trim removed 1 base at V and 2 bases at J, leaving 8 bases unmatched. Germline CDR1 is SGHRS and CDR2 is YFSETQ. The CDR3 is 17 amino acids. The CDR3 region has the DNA TGCGCCAGCAGCTTGCCTCTAGCGGGGAGGATCACAGATACGCAGTATTTT. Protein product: CASSLPLAGRITDTQYF.

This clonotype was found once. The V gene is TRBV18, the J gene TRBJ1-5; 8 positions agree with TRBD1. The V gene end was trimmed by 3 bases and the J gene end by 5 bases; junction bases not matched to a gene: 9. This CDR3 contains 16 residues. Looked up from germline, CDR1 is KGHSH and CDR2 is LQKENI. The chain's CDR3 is CASSPSTLTGDQPQHF. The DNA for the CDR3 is TGTGCCAGCTCACCCTCTACCTTGACAGGGGATCAGCCCCAGCATTTT.

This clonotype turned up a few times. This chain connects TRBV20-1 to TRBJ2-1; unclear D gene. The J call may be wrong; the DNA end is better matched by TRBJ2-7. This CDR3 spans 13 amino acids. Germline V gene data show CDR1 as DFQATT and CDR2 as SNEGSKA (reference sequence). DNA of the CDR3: TGCAGTGCTCACAAAACGCCAGGCGCCGAGCAGTACTTC. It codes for CSAHKTPGAEQYF.

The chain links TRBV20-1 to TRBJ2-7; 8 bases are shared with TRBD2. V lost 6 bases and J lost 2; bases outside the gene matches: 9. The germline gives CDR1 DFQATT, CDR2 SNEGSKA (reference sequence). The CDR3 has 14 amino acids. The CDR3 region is CSALPAGETYEQYF. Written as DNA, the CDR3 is TGCAGTGCCCTCCCAGCGGGGGAGACCTACGAGCAGTACTTC.

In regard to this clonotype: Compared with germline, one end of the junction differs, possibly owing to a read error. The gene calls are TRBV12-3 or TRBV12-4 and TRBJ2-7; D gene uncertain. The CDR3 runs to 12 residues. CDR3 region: CASTVRNYEQYF. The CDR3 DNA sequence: TGTGCAAGCACAGTCAGGAACTACGAGCAGTACTTC.

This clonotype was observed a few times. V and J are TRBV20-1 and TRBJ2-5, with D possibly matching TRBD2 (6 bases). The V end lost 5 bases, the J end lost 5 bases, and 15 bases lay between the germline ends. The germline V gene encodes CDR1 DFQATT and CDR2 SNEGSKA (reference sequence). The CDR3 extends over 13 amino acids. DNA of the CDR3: TGCAGTGCTGGAGGGTGGACCGGGGAGACCCAGTACTTC. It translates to CSAGGWTGETQYF.